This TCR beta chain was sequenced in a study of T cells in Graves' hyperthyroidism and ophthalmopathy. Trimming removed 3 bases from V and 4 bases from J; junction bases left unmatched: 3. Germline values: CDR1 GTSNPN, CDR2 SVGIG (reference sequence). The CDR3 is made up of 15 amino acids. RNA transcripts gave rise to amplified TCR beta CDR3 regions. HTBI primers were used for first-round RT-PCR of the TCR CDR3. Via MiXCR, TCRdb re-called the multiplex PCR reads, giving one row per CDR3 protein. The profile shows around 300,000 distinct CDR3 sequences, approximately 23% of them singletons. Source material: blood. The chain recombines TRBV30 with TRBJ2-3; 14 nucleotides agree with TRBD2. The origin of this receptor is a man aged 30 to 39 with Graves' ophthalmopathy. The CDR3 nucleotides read TGTGCCTGGAGGGGGACTAGCGGGAGAGCAGATACGCAGTATTTT. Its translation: CAWRGTSGRADTQYF.